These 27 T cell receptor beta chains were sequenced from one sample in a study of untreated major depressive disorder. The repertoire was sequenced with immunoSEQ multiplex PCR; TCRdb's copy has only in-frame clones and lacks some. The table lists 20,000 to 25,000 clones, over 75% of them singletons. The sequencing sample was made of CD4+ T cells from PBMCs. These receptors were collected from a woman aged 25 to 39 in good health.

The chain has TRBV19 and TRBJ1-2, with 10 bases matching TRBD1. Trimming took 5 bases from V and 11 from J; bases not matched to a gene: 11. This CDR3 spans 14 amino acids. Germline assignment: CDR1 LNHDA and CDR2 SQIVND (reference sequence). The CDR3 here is CASSPWTGGLGYTF. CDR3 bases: TGTGCCAGTAGTCCCTGGACAGGGGGTCTTGGGTACACCTTC.

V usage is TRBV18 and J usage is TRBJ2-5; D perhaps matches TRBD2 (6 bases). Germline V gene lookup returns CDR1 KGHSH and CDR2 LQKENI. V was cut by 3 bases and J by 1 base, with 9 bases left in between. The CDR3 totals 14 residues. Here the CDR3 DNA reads TGTGCCAGCTCACCGGCGGGGCCCCAAGAGACCCAGTACTTC. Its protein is CASSPAGPQETQYF.

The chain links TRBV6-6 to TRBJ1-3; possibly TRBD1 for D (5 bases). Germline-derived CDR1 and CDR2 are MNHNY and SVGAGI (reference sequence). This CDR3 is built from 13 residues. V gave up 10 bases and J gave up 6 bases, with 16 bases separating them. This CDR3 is CATTGRGENTIYF. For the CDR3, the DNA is TGTGCCACAACAGGACGGGGGGAAAACACCATATATTTT.

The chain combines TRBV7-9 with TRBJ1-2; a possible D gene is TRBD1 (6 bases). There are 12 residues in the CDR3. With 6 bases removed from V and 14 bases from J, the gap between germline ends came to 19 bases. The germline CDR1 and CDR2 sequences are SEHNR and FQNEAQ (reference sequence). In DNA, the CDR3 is TGTGCCAGCAGACAACAACAGGGCCCCCCTACCTTC. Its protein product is CASRQQQGPPTF.

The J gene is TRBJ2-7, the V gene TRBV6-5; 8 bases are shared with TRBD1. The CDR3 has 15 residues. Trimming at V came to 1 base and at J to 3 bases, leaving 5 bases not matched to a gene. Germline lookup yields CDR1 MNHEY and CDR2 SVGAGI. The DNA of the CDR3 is TGTGCCAGCAGTTACTATCTCGACAGGGGCTACGAGCAGTACTTC. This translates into CASSYYLDRGYEQYF.

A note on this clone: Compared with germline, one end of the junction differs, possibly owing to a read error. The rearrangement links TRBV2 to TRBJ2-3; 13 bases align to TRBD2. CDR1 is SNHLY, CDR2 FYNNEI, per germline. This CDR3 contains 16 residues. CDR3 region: CASREGLAGVADTQYF. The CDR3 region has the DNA TGTGCCAGCAGAGAAGGACTAGCGGGGGTTGCAGATACGCAGTATTTT.

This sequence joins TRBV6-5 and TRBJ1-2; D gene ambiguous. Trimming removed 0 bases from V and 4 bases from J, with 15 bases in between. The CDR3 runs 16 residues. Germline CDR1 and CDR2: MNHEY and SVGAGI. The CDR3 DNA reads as TGTGCCAGCAGTTACTCGACTTTTAGTCGGGGCTATGGCTACACCTTC. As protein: CASSYSTFSRGYGYTF.

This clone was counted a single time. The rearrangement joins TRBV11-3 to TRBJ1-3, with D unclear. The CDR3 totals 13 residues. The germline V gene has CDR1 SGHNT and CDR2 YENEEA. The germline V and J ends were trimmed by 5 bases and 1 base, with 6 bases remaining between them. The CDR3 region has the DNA TGTGCCAGCAGCGCCAGATCTGGAAACACCATATATTTT. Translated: CASSARSGNTIYF.

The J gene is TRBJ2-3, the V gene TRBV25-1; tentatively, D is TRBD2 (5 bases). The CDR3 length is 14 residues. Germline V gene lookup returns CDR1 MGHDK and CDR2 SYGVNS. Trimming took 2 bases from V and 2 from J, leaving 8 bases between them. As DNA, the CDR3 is TGTGCCAGCAGTGAAATGGAGGCCACAGATACGCAGTATTTT. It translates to CASSEMEATDTQYF.

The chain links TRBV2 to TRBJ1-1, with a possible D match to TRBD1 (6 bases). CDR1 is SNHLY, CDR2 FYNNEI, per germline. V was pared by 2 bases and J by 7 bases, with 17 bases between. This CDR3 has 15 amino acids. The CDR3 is CASSENGGAGVEAFF. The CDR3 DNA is TGTGCCAGCAGTGAAAATGGGGGCGCTGGGGTTGAAGCTTTCTTT.

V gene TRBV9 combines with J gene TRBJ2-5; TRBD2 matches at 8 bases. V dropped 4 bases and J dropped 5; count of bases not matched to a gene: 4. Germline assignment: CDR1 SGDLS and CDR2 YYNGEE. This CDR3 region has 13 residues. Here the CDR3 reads CASSPGREETQYF. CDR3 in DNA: TGTGCCAGCAGCCCCGGGAGGGAGGAGACCCAGTACTTC. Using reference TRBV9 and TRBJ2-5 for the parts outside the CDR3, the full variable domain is DSGVTQTPKHLITATGQRVTLRCSPRSGDLSVYWYQQSLDQGLQFLIQYYNGEERAKGNILERFSAQQFPDLHSELNLSSLELGDSALYFCASSPGREETQYFGPGTRLLVL.

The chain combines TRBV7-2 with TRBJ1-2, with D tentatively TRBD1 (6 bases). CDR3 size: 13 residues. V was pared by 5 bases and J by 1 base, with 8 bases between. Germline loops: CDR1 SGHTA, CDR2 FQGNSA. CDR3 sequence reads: CASSLDSNYGYTF. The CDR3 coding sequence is TGTGCCAGCAGCCTGGACAGTAACTATGGCTACACCTTC.

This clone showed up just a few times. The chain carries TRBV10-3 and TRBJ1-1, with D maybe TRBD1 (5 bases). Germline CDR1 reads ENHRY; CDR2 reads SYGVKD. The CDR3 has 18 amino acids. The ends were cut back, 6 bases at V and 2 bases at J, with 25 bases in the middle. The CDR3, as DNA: TGTGCCATCAGACCGGGGCAGGGACGGTCTCGGGCTAACACTGAAGCTTTCTTT. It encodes CAIRPGQGRSRANTEAFF.

The DNA for the CDR3 is TGCAGCCGCGTGTCGGGGGGGGGAGCTTTCTTT. Protein sequence: CSRVSGGGAFF. The V and J genes are TRBV20-1 and TRBJ1-1, with D perhaps matching TRBD1 (5 bases). CDR3 length: 11 residues. In germline, CDR1 is DFQATT, CDR2 SNEGSKA (reference sequence).

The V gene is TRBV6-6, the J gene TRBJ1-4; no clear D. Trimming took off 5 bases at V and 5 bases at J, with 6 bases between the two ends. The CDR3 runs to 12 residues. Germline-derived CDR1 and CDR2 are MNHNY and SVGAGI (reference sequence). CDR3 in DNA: TGTGCCAGCAGTGCCGGCAATGAAAAACTGTTTTTT. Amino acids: CASSAGNEKLFF.

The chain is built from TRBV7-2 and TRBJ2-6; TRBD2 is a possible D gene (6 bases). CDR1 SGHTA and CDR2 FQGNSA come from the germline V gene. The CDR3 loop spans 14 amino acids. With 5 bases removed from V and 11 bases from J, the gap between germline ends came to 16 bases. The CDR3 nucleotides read TGTGCCAGCAGCCGCAGGACCACGGGGGACGTCCTGACTTTC. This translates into CASSRRTTGDVLTF.

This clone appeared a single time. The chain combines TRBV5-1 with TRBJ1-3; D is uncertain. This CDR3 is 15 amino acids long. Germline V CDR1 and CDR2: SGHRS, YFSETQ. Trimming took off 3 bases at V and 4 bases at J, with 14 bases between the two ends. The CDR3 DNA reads TGCGCCAGCAGCTCACCGGGAGGGAACGGAAACACCATATATTTT. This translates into CASSSPGGNGNTIYF.

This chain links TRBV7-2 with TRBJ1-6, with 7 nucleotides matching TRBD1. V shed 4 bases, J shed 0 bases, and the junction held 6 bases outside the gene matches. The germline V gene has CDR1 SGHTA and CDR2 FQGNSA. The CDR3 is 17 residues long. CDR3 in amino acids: CASSYDRDSSYNSPLHF. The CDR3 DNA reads TGTGCCAGCAGCTATGACCGGGACAGCTCCTATAATTCACCCCTCCACTTT.

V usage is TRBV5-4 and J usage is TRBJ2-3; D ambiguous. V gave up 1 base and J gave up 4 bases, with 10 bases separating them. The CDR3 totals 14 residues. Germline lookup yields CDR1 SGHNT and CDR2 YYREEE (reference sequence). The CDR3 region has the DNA TGTGCCAGCAGCTTGATTGTCCCGGCAGATACGCAGTATTTT. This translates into CASSLIVPADTQYF.

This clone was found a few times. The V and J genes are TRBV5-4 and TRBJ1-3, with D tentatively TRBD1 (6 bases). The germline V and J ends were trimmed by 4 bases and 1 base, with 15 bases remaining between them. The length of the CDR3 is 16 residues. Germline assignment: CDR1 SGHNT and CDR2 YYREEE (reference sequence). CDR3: CASSGEYRESGNTIYF. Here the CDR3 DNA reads TGTGCCAGCAGCGGGGAGTACAGGGAATCTGGAAACACCATATATTTT. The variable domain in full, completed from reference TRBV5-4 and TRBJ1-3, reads ETGVTQSPTHLIKTRGQQVTLRCSSQSGHNTVSWYQQALGQGPQFIFQYYREEENGRGNFPPRFSGLQFPNYSSELNVNALELDDSALYLCASSGEYRESGNTIYFGEGSWLTVV.

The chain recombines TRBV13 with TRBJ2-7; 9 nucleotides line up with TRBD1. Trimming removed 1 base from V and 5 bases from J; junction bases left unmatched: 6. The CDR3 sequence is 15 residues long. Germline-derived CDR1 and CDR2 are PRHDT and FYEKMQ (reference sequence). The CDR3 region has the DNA TGTGCCAGCAGCTTAGCCGGGACAGGGAGGGACGAGCAGTACTTC. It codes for CASSLAGTGRDEQYF.

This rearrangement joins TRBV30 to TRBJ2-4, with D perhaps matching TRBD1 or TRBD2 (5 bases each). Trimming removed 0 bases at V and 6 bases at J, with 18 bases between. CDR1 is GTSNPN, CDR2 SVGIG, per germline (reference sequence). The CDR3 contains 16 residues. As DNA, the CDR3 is TGTGCCTGGAGTGTGAGCGGACCGGGACGACGAAACATTCAGTACTTC. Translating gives CAWSVSGPGRRNIQYF.

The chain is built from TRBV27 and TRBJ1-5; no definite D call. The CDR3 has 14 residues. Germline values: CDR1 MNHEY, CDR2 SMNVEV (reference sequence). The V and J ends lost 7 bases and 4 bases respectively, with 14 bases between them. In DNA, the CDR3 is TGTGCCAGCACACCCACCGTCGGTAATCAGCCCCAGCATTTT. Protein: CASTPTVGNQPQHF.

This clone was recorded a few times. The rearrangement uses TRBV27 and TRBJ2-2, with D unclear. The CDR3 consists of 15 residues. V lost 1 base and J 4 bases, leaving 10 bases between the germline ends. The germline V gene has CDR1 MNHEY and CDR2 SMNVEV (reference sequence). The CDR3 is CASSLWPVRTGELFF. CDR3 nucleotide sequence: TGTGCCAGCAGTTTATGGCCTGTGCGCACCGGGGAGCTGTTTTTT.

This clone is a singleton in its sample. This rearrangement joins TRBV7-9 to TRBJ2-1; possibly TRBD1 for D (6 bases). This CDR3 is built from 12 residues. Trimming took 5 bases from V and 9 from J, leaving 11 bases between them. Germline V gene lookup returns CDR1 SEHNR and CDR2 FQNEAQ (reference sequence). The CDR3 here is CASSPGAGEQFF. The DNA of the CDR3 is TGTGCCAGCAGCCCAGGGGCAGGTGAGCAGTTCTTC.

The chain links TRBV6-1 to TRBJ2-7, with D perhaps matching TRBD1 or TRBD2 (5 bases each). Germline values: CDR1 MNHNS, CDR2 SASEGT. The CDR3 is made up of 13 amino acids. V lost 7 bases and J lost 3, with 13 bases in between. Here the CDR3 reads CASKSREIYEQYF. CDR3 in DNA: TGTGCCAGCAAAAGCAGGGAGATCTACGAGCAGTACTTC.

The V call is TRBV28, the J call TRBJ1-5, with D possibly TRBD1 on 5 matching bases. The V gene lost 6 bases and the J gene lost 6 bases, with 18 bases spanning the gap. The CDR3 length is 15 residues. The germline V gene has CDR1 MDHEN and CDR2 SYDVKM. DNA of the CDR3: TGTGCCAGCAGAACGCCGGGGGGAGCGAGTCAGCCCCAGCATTTT. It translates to CASRTPGGASQPQHF.